One and the same sample provided the 22 T cell receptor beta chains below, sequenced in a study of T cell responses to AZD1222 COVID-19 vaccine. The assay was immunoSEQ multiplex PCR, and TCRdb's table has in-frame clones only and misses some. The sample includes 75,000 to 100,000 clones, roughly nine tenths seen only once; the top ten take approximately 1.5%. Sequencing was performed on peripheral blood, taken on day 0 of AZD1222 vaccination. Source of these receptors: an adult in good health.

The chain links TRBV7-9 to TRBJ1-1; 8 nucleotides match TRBD1. The junction had 4 bases not matched to a gene; V was cut back by 6 bases and J by 10 bases. Per germline, CDR1 SEHNR and CDR2 FQNEAQ (reference sequence). The CDR3 contains 11 residues. The CDR3 DNA reads as TGTGCCAGCAGGGCAGGGGGCACAGCTTTCTTT. Residues: CASRAGGTAFF.

J is TRBJ1-1 and V is TRBV29-1, with 10 bases fitting TRBD1. Germline CDR1 SQVTM, CDR2 ANQGSEA. The CDR3 is 13 residues long. V lost 7 bases and J lost 6; bases outside the gene matches: 8. CDR3 coding DNA: TGCAGCGCGCGGGGGACAGGGGTTGCTGAAGCTTTCTTT. Protein: CSARGTGVAEAFF.

The J gene is TRBJ2-1, the V gene TRBV6-5; no clear D gene. V lost 5 bases, J lost 0 bases, and 8 bases lay in between. The germline gives CDR1 MNHEY, CDR2 SVGAGI. The CDR3 spans 14 residues. This chain's CDR3 is CASSLDGSYNEQFF. CDR3 nucleotides: TGTGCCAGCAGTCTGGACGGCTCCTACAATGAGCAGTTCTTC.

Only a few counts were recorded for this clone. The rearrangement joins TRBV5-4 to TRBJ1-1; 7 bases map to TRBD1. V was clipped by 4 bases and J by 1 base; unmatched bases: 10. The germline V gene encodes CDR1 SGHNT and CDR2 YYREEE (reference sequence). The CDR3 is 16 residues long. The CDR3 sequence is CASSPRDSLENTEAFF. For the CDR3, the DNA is TGTGCCAGCAGCCCGCGGGACAGTTTAGAGAACACTGAAGCTTTCTTT.

V and J are TRBV5-1 and TRBJ2-1, with D possibly matching TRBD2 (5 bases). The CDR3 loop spans 16 amino acids. The V gene's germline CDR1 is SGHRS and CDR2 YFSETQ. Trimming removed 1 base from V and 0 bases from J, with 11 bases in between. The CDR3 nucleotides are TGCGCCAGCAGCTTGAAGGTCGGGGACTCCTACAATGAGCAGTTCTTC. Residues: CASSLKVGDSYNEQFF.

V gene TRBV13 combines with J gene TRBJ2-7; tentatively, D is TRBD1 or TRBD2 (5 bases each). V lost 0 bases and J lost 5, with 5 bases in between. The CDR3 length is 12 residues. CDR1 is PRHDT and CDR2 is FYEKMQ in the germline V gene (reference sequence). The CDR3 region has the DNA TGTGCCAGCAGCTTAGGGGGGGACGAGCAGTACTTC. It codes for CASSLGGDEQYF. The full variable domain, in which reference TRBV13 and TRBJ2-7 provide the parts outside the CDR3, is AAGVIQSPRHLIKEKRETATLKCYPIPRHDTVYWYQQGPGQDPQFLISFYEKMQSDKGSIPDRFSAQQFSDYHSELNMSSLELGDSALYFCASSLGGDEQYFGPGTRLTVT.

The chain carries TRBV7-2 and TRBJ1-1; TRBD1 aligns across 9 bases. CDR1 and CDR2 (germline): SGHTA, FQGNSA. After removal of 6 bases from V and 3 bases from J, the junction contained 14 bases not matched to a gene. CDR3 length: 17 residues. CDR3 residues: CASRPNIQGARHTEAFF. As DNA, the CDR3 is TGTGCCAGCAGACCGAATATACAGGGGGCGCGACACACTGAAGCTTTCTTT.

This chain joins TRBV7-2 and TRBJ2-5, with D perhaps TRBD1 (5 bases). The CDR3 sequence is 15 residues long. V lost 1 base and J 4 bases, leaving 13 bases between the germline ends. The germline V gene encodes CDR1 SGHTA and CDR2 FQGNSA. CDR3 coding DNA: TGTGCCAGCAGCTTAGACAGGTCCCCGACAGAGACCCAGTACTTC. Protein product: CASSLDRSPTETQYF.

This chain connects TRBV27 to TRBJ2-3; D is ambiguous. Germline CDR1 MNHEY, CDR2 SMNVEV (reference sequence). The CDR3 loop spans 15 amino acids. With 5 bases removed from V and 1 base from J, the gap between germline ends came to 13 bases. The CDR3 DNA reads TGTGCCAGCAGTCCACAGACCCTCGGCACAGATACGCAGTATTTT. It is translated as CASSPQTLGTDTQYF.

The chain uses TRBV27 and TRBJ1-1; D gene uncertain. CDR1 and CDR2 (germline): MNHEY, SMNVEV (reference sequence). Trimming left V 5 bases short and J 4 bases short, with 14 bases between. The CDR3 is 14 residues long. The CDR3 protein is CASSIVPPGTEAFF. In DNA, the CDR3 is TGTGCCAGCAGTATTGTACCCCCTGGCACTGAAGCTTTCTTT.

The chain is built from TRBV10-3 and TRBJ2-5; 9 bases line up with TRBD2. Germline lookup yields CDR1 ENHRY and CDR2 SYGVKD. The trim removed 2 bases at V and 2 bases at J, leaving 3 bases unmatched. The CDR3 is 15 amino acids. The chain's CDR3 is CAISEAAGGQETQYF. As DNA, the CDR3 is TGTGCCATCAGTGAGGCGGCGGGGGGGCAAGAGACCCAGTACTTC.

The rearrangement uses TRBV3-1 (or the pseudogene TRBV3-2) and TRBJ2-1, with a tentative D call TRBD1 (5 bases). Trimming removed 5 bases from V and 0 bases from J, with 14 bases in between. The CDR3 consists of 16 residues. The germline gives CDR1 LGHDT, CDR2 YNNKEL (reference sequence). CDR3 bases: TGTGCCAGCAGCGCCCGCGATAGGGGCTCCTACAATGAGCAGTTCTTC. As protein: CASSARDRGSYNEQFF.

The genes are TRBV6-2 or TRBV6-3 and TRBJ2-7; D is unclear. Per the germline V gene, CDR1 is MNHEY and CDR2 is SVGEGT. There are 12 residues in the CDR3. The ends were cut back, 1 base at V and 3 bases at J, with 4 bases in the middle. The CDR3 region has the DNA TGTGCCAGCAGTTACTACGGCTACGAGCAGTACTTC. The encoded protein is CASSYYGYEQYF.

The chain combines TRBV9 with TRBJ1-4; TRBD1 might be the D (6 bases). Germline CDR1 SGDLS, CDR2 YYNGEE. Trimming removed 3 bases at V and 7 bases at J, with 19 bases between. The CDR3 is 16 amino acids. The CDR3 spells CASSAEGGHSGEKLFF. The CDR3 region has the DNA TGTGCCAGCAGCGCGGAGGGGGGACATTCTGGTGAAAAACTGTTTTTT.

This clone was detected a few times. This rearrangement joins TRBV10-1 to TRBJ1-1; D is perhaps TRBD1 (5 bases). CDR1 is WNHNN and CDR2 is SYGVQD in the germline V gene (reference sequence). V lost 0 bases, J lost 6 bases, and 11 bases lay in between. The CDR3 has 14 residues. CDR3: CASSESVGVSEAFF. CDR3 DNA: TGCGCCAGCAGTGAGTCCGTGGGGGTTTCTGAAGCTTTCTTT.

This chain links TRBV13 with TRBJ2-7; D unresolved. The CDR3 totals 11 residues. Germline V gene lookup returns CDR1 PRHDT and CDR2 FYEKMQ (reference sequence). The V and J ends lost 0 bases and 10 bases respectively, with 7 bases between them. This CDR3 is CASSLGAVQYF. CDR3 DNA sequence: TGTGCCAGCAGCTTAGGGGCCGTCCAGTACTTC.

The V and J genes are TRBV19 and TRBJ2-7; D is unresolved. V dropped 10 bases and J dropped 5 bases, with 18 bases sitting between them. The CDR3 loop spans 13 amino acids. CDR1 is LNHDA, CDR2 SQIVND, per germline (reference sequence). CDR3 protein: CATSDSLEDEQYF. The CDR3 DNA follows: TGTGCCACCAGCGACTCCCTCGAGGACGAGCAGTACTTC.

The V and J genes are TRBV2 and TRBJ1-2; the D is unclear. Germline loops: CDR1 SNHLY, CDR2 FYNNEI. Trimming took off 1 base at V and 4 bases at J, with 10 bases between the two ends. The CDR3 has 14 residues. CDR3 region: CASSEGGIGYGYTF. CDR3 nucleotide sequence: TGTGCCAGCAGTGAAGGGGGAATAGGCTATGGCTACACCTTC.

The chain employs TRBV5-1 and TRBJ2-1; D tentatively reads TRBD1 or TRBD2 (6 bases each). Trimming removed 0 bases from V and 5 bases from J, with 15 bases in between. The CDR3 sequence is 16 residues long. Germline assignment: CDR1 SGHRS and CDR2 YFSETQ. CDR3 sequence (DNA): TGCGCCAGCAGCTTGGAGGCGGGACACCTTAACAATGAGCAGTTCTTC. It codes for CASSLEAGHLNNEQFF.

This sequence joins TRBV3-1 (or the pseudogene TRBV3-2) and TRBJ1-1; D is unresolved. V gave up 0 bases and J gave up 1 base, with 6 bases separating them. The length of the CDR3 is 14 residues. Germline-derived CDR1 and CDR2 are LGHDT and YNNKEL (reference sequence). The CDR3 loop reads CASSQDWGNTEAFF. In DNA, the CDR3 is TGTGCCAGCAGCCAAGATTGGGGGAACACTGAAGCTTTCTTT.

This sequence joins TRBV6-6 and TRBJ1-4; unclear D gene. CDR1 is MNHNY, CDR2 SVGAGI, per germline (reference sequence). Trimming took off 6 bases at V and 7 bases at J, with 9 bases between the two ends. CDR3 length equals 12 residues. The CDR3, as DNA: TGTGCCAGCAGACCCTCCAGTGAAAAACTGTTTTTT. It specifies CASRPSSEKLFF.

The rearrangement links TRBV9 to TRBJ1-5; D is uncertain. This CDR3 contains 14 residues. The V gene's germline CDR1 is SGDLS and CDR2 YYNGEE. The germline V and J ends were trimmed by 0 bases and 7 bases, with 11 bases remaining between them. CDR3 region: CASSVGTARQPQHF. For the CDR3, the DNA is TGTGCCAGCAGCGTAGGTACAGCCCGCCAGCCCCAGCATTTT.